This TCR beta chain appears in the sequencing data of a study of blood T cell repertoires in COVID-19. Whole-study context: The cDNA or gDNA used as material had been derived from T cells, B-cell-depleted T cells, or PBMCs.

Participant ages covered roughly 18 to 89 years across 20 to 30 US areas. CDR1 MNHEY and CDR2 SMNVEV come from the germline V gene (reference sequence). The V gene end was trimmed by 5 bases and the J gene end by 8 bases; junction bases not matched to a gene: 10. The CDR3 runs to 14 residues. Clones were read by immunoSEQ multiplex PCR, and TCRdb kept only the in-frame ones, dropping some. Of around 200,000 clones in the sample, approximately 90% are singletons; the top ten hold 1.2%. The TCR sequence derives from a man aged 30 to 45 who had recovered from COVID-19. J is TRBJ1-2 and V is TRBV27, with 8 bases fitting TRBD1. Sequencing was carried out using PBMCs or T cells enriched from blood (not recorded which). CDR3 sequence reads: CASSPYTGGGGYTF. The CDR3 region has the DNA TGTGCCAGCAGTCCATACACAGGGGGAGGGGGCTACACCTTC.